These 11 T cell receptor beta chains share one sample of origin, sequenced in a study of regulatory T cells in long-lasting Graves disease. Time point defined: newly diagnosed GD, antithyroid drugs for less than 3 months. The TCR library used RNA extracted from PBMCs. TCR beta libraries were built with iRepertoire HTBI primers and Arm-PCR of CDR3 regions. TCRdb re-called the multiplex PCR reads through MiXCR, storing one row per CDR3 protein. Here the sample spans 560,000 or so distinct CDR3 sequences, roughly a sixth being singletons. This sample was also put to use in a study of T cells in Graves' hyperthyroidism and ophthalmopathy.

The sample here was peripheral blood mononuclear cells (PBMCs), taken at new diagnosis, from a patient treated with antithyroid drugs. The receptors were sampled from a man between 18 and 35 years old with Graves disease.

The chain joins TRBV20-1 to TRBJ2-3; D is perhaps TRBD2 (6 bases). The CDR3 covers 14 residues. CDR1 is DFQATT and CDR2 is SNEGSKA in the germline V gene (reference sequence). The V gene lost 4 bases and the J gene lost 1 base, with 12 bases spanning the gap. The CDR3 here is CSAKRTGGTDTQYF. The CDR3 DNA is TGCAGTGCTAAAAGGACGGGAGGCACAGATACGCAGTATTTT.

This clonotype showed up many times. The chain carries TRBV2 and TRBJ2-5; D remains ambiguous. The CDR3 loop spans 12 amino acids. Germline-derived CDR1 and CDR2 are SNHLY and FYNNEI. Trimming removed 4 bases from V and 4 bases from J, with 7 bases in between. In nucleotides, the CDR3 is TGTGCCAGCAGTGTAATGGTAGAGACCCAGTACTTC. It specifies CASSVMVETQYF.

A note on this clonotype: This may arise from a read error, as a much more abundant clone is one base away. The genes are TRBV7-2 and TRBJ2-5; D ambiguous. Looked up from germline, CDR1 is SGHTA and CDR2 is FQGNSA. This CDR3 has 16 residues. The DNA of the CDR3 is TGTGCCAGCAGCTTAGGCGCCCGGGTCAGCCAAGAGACCCGGTACTTC. Translated: CASSLGARVSQETRYF.

The table lists this clonotype with a few counts. The gene calls are TRBV19 and TRBJ2-3; D is perhaps TRBD1 (6 bases). Per germline, CDR1 LNHDA and CDR2 SQIVND (reference sequence). V shed 5 bases and J shed 0 bases, with 12 bases lying between them. The CDR3 is 15 amino acids. CDR3 loop: CASSVTGVSTDTQYF. For the CDR3, the DNA is TGTGCCAGTAGTGTGACAGGAGTTAGCACAGATACGCAGTATTTT.

This clonotype was recorded only once. The rearrangement joins TRBV9 to TRBJ1-4, with D unclear. Looked up from germline, CDR1 is SGDLS and CDR2 is YYNGEE. This CDR3 is 15 amino acids long. Trimming took 3 bases from V and 3 from J, leaving 12 bases between them. CDR3 in DNA: TGTGCCAGCAGCGCCCGGTCGGAGTCTAATGAAAAACTGTTTTTT. It specifies CASSARSESNEKLFF.

This clonotype turned up a few times. The gene calls are TRBV7-8 and TRBJ1-2; TRBD1 agrees at 7 bases. The CDR3 covers 15 residues. V shed 6 bases and J 8 bases; nucleotides not matched to a gene: 15. Germline-derived CDR1 and CDR2 are SGHVS and FQNEAQ. CDR3 residues: CASSRNRGPVRGYTF. The DNA for the CDR3 is TGTGCCAGCAGTCGTAACAGGGGCCCTGTGAGGGGCTACACCTTC. Based on the CDR3 plus reference TRBV7-8 and TRBJ1-2, the full variable domain is GAGVSQSPRYKVAKRGQDVALRCDPISGHVSLFWYQQALGQGPEFLTYFQNEAQLDKSGLPSDRFFAERPEGSVSTLKIQRTQQEDSAVYLCASSRNRGPVRGYTFGSGTRLTVV.

This clonotype was picked up many times. The chain uses TRBV25-1 and TRBJ1-1; 7 positions match TRBD1. The germline V gene has CDR1 MGHDK and CDR2 SYGVNS. After removal of 3 bases from V and 1 base from J, the junction contained 5 bases not matched to a gene. There are 15 residues in the CDR3. Written as DNA, the CDR3 is TGTGCCAGCAGTGATCTGGGACAGCCGAACACTGAAGCTTTCTTT. It specifies CASSDLGQPNTEAFF.

There are a few counts of this clonotype. This chain joins TRBV7-6 and TRBJ2-7, with D perhaps TRBD1 (5 bases). Germline V lookup: CDR1 SGHVS, CDR2 FNYEAQ. This CDR3 region has 14 residues. The V end was cut by 5 bases, the J end by 1 base, with 12 bases between. CDR3 coding DNA: TGTGCCAGCAGCCCGCTGACAGATTCCTACGAGCAGTACTTC. It yields the protein CASSPLTDSYEQYF.

The chain uses TRBV29-1 and TRBJ1-5, with 10 bases fitting TRBD1. V lost 4 bases, J lost 6 bases, and 6 bases stayed unmatched. Germline V lookup: CDR1 SQVTM, CDR2 ANQGSEA. CDR3 length: 14 residues. In DNA, the CDR3 is TGCAGCGTTGTAGAGGGACAGGGGAGTCAGCCCCAGCATTTT. Its translation: CSVVEGQGSQPQHF.

This clonotype has ten or more counts. CDR3 sequence: CAWNRDSYEQYF. The CDR3 bases are TGTGCCTGGAACCGGGACTCCTACGAGCAGTACTTC. The V gene is TRBV30, the J gene TRBJ2-7, with a possible D match to TRBD2 (5 bases). The CDR3 is made up of 12 amino acids. Trimming pared 4 bases from V and 0 bases from J, leaving 7 bases between. The germline V gene encodes CDR1 GTSNPN and CDR2 SVGIG (reference sequence).

Concerning this clonotype: Since a much larger clone is just one base distant, this may be a read error. The V gene is TRBV7-2, the J gene TRBJ1-5, with D possibly being TRBD1 (5 bases). This CDR3 contains 15 residues. Trimming removed 5 bases from V and 4 bases from J, with 15 bases in between. CDR1 and CDR2 from the germline V gene are SGHTA and FQGNSA. CDR3 bases: TGTGCCAGCAGCACCCTGGAAGGGGTTAATCAGCCCCAGCATTTT. Protein product: CASSTLEGVNQPQHF. Full variable domain (rest looked up from reference TRBV7-2 and TRBJ1-5): GAGVSQSPSNKVTEKGKDVELRCDPISGHTALYWYRQSLGQGLEFLIYFQGNSAPDKSGLPSDRFSAERTGGSVSTLTIQRTQQEDSAVYLCASSTLEGVNQPQHFGDGTRLSIL.